Shown below are 27 T cell receptor beta chains from a single sample sequenced in a study of cytomegalovirus exposure and HLA in healthy donors. PCR amplification relied on 60 Vbeta primers (plus 13 Jbeta primers). Sequencing was performed with immunoSEQ multiplex PCR; in TCRdb, only in-frame clones are kept and a portion is missing. The data show 90,000 to 150,000 clones, with roughly 63% seen just once and roughly 10% held by the top ten. The sequenced material came from PBMCs. The origin of the receptors is a man aged 40-55 years in good health and CMV-seropositive.

This clone was seen only a few times. This chain links TRBV6-5 with TRBJ2-1, with a possible D match to TRBD2 (5 bases). The CDR3 contains 14 residues. Germline CDR1 and CDR2: MNHEY and SVGAGI. V lost 4 bases, J lost 0 bases, and 7 bases lay in between. The CDR3 nucleotides read TGTGCCAGCAGTTCTCGGGACTCCTACAATGAGCAGTTCTTC. Protein product: CASSSRDSYNEQFF.

This clone was counted between two and nine times. The chain combines TRBV28 with TRBJ2-7; D perhaps matches TRBD1 (7 bases). The CDR3 has 15 residues. Germline loops: CDR1 MDHEN, CDR2 SYDVKM. V was clipped by 6 bases and J by 0 bases, with 15 bases between them. CDR3 protein: CASRRQGGYSYEQYF. The CDR3, as DNA: TGTGCCAGCAGGCGGCAGGGGGGCTACTCCTACGAGCAGTACTTC. Drawing the rest from reference TRBV28 and TRBJ2-7, the complete variable domain is DVKVTQSSRYLVKRTGEKVFLECVQDMDHENMFWYRQDPGLGLRLIYFSYDVKMKEKGDIPEGYSVSREKKERFSLILESASTNQTSMYLCASRRQGGYSYEQYFGPGTRLTVT.

This clone turned up a few times. This sequence joins TRBV11-1 and TRBJ2-7; possibly TRBD2 for D (5 bases). The V gene lost 2 bases and the J gene lost 1 base, with 9 bases spanning the gap. The germline V gene encodes CDR1 SGHAT and CDR2 FQDESV (reference sequence). The CDR3 spans 14 residues. This CDR3 reads CASSLPGKSYEQYF. For the CDR3, the DNA is TGTGCCAGCAGCTTACCGGGAAAATCCTACGAGCAGTACTTC.

This chain joins TRBV2 and TRBJ1-1; a weak D match, TRBD1 (5 bases). Trimming stripped 7 bases from V and 4 bases from J, with 16 bases between. CDR1 SNHLY and CDR2 FYNNEI come from the germline V gene. The length of the CDR3 is 14 residues. CDR3 DNA sequence: TGTGCCAGCAACCGGGCCTTGGGGGGCACTGAAGCTTTCTTT. Protein sequence: CASNRALGGTEAFF.

The DNA for the CDR3 is TGCAGCGTTGAAGACGGGGCGCGGGGCTATGGCTACACCTTC. As protein: CSVEDGARGYGYTF. The V gene is TRBV29-1, the J gene TRBJ1-2; the D gene is possibly TRBD1 (5 bases). V was pared by 0 bases and J by 4 bases, with 12 bases between. The length of the CDR3 is 14 residues. Germline values: CDR1 SQVTM, CDR2 ANQGSEA.

The V and J genes are TRBV5-1 and TRBJ2-7; D is uncertain. V was cut by 0 bases and J by 1 base, with 8 bases left in between. CDR1 and CDR2 from the germline V gene are SGHRS and YFSETQ. The CDR3 runs to 14 residues. CDR3 loop: CASSLEVTSYEQYF. CDR3 nucleotides: TGCGCCAGCAGCTTGGAGGTGACATCCTACGAGCAGTACTTC.

This clone was counted only a few times. The gene calls are TRBV7-9 and TRBJ1-1; the match to TRBD1 covers 9 bases. The ends lost 1 base at V and 12 bases at J; junction bases unmatched: 6. Germline CDR1 reads SEHNR; CDR2 reads FQNEAQ (reference sequence). The CDR3 runs to 13 residues. Written as DNA, the CDR3 is TGTGCCAGCAGCTTAGGGACAGGGGAAGTGCCTTTCTTT. This codes for CASSLGTGEVPFF. The full variable domain, its missing parts supplied by reference TRBV7-9 and TRBJ1-1, is DTGVSQNPRHKITKRGQNVTFRCDPISEHNRLYWYRQTLGQGPEFLTYFQNEAQLEKSRLLSDRFSAERPKGSFSTLEIQRTEQGDSAMYLCASSLGTGEVPFFGQGTRLTVV.

The chain uses TRBV2 and TRBJ2-1; the match to TRBD2 covers 7 bases. The length of the CDR3 is 14 residues. The trim removed 7 bases at V and 2 bases at J, leaving 5 bases unmatched. Germline values: CDR1 SNHLY, CDR2 FYNNEI. The CDR3 here is CASKPSGTYNEQFF. In nucleotides, the CDR3 is TGTGCCAGCAAACCTAGCGGTACCTACAATGAGCAGTTCTTC.

This clone was counted only a few times. J is TRBJ2-5 and V is TRBV29-1; the match to TRBD1 covers 10 bases. The CDR3 runs to 13 residues. CDR1 is SQVTM and CDR2 is ANQGSEA in the germline V gene. J was trimmed by 2 bases and V by 6 bases; bases with no gene match: 3. The CDR3 DNA follows: TGCAGCGTGGGACAGGGGAGGCAAGAGACCCAGTACTTC. Amino acid sequence: CSVGQGRQETQYF.

The chain employs TRBV30 and TRBJ1-1; TRBD1 aligns across 9 bases. The germline gives CDR1 GTSNPN, CDR2 SVGIG (reference sequence). CDR3 size: 16 residues. Trimming took 2 bases from V and 0 from J; bases not matched to a gene: 7. This CDR3 reads CAWSRVWDRVNTEAFF. The DNA of the CDR3 is TGTGCCTGGAGTCGTGTGTGGGACAGGGTGAACACTGAAGCTTTCTTT.

The table lists this clone with a few counts. The chain has TRBV4-2 and TRBJ2-3; the match to TRBD2 covers 9 bases. Germline V gives CDR1 LGHNA, CDR2 YNFKEQ. With V trimmed by 1 base and J by 7 bases, 9 bases remained unmatched. The CDR3 contains 16 residues. CDR3 region: CASSQVGPSGAYTQYF. The CDR3 DNA reads TGTGCCAGCAGCCAAGTAGGGCCTAGCGGGGCTTATACGCAGTATTTT.

This clone was seen a single time. The J gene is TRBJ2-5, the V gene TRBV11-3, with D perhaps matching TRBD1 (6 bases). The V end was cut by 2 bases, the J end by 4 bases, with 8 bases between. The V gene's germline CDR1 is SGHNT and CDR2 YENEEA. This CDR3 is 13 amino acids long. The DNA of the CDR3 is TGTGCCAGCAGCTTAATAGGGGGAGAGACCCAGTACTTC. Protein sequence: CASSLIGGETQYF.

The V call is TRBV6-5, the J call TRBJ1-2, with TRBD1 matching 8 bases. This CDR3 is 15 amino acids long. Unmatched junction bases numbered 9, after V lost 1 base and J lost 8 bases. Germline V gives CDR1 MNHEY, CDR2 SVGAGI. CDR3 loop: CASSYYRQGANGYTF. CDR3 nucleotide sequence: TGTGCCAGCAGTTACTATAGGCAGGGGGCTAACGGCTACACCTTC.

The CDR3 DNA follows: TGCGCCAGCAGCCAAGTAGTCCCTAGCGGGGGCACAGATACGCAGTATTTT. This encodes CASSQVVPSGGTDTQYF. V and J are TRBV4-1 and TRBJ2-3; the match to TRBD2 covers 9 bases. Trimming at V came to 1 base and at J to 1 base, leaving 6 bases not matched to a gene. The CDR3 extends over 17 amino acids. Looked up from germline, CDR1 is MGHRA and CDR2 is YSYEKL.

As concerns this clone: In this CDR3 the conserved last residue, phenylalanine or tryptophan, is missing, so a read error is likely. Because the CDR3's place on the DNA is in doubt, the DNA is left out and the CDR3 is given as listed by TCRdb. CDR3 residues: CASSSRGQGSL. The chain employs TRBV5-1 and TRBJ1-2; TRBD1 was called by the table and not checked on the DNA. CDR1 SGHRS and CDR2 YFSETQ come from the germline V gene. The CDR3 spans 11 residues, counting both ends.

The CDR3 DNA reads TGTGCCAGCAGCCTATATGATCAGCCCCAGCATTTT. Protein: CASSLYDQPQHF. This sequence joins TRBV6-6 and TRBJ1-5; no firm D call. Trimming took off 6 bases at V and 5 bases at J, with 8 bases between the two ends. Germline V gene lookup returns CDR1 MNHNY and CDR2 SVGAGI (reference sequence). The CDR3 runs to 12 residues.

The genes are TRBV27 and TRBJ2-1; D remains ambiguous. The germline V gene has CDR1 MNHEY and CDR2 SMNVEV (reference sequence). Trimming took 5 bases from V and 0 from J, leaving 8 bases between them. The CDR3 runs 14 residues. This CDR3 is CASSTLSSYNEQFF. CDR3 DNA: TGTGCCAGCAGTACTTTAAGCTCCTACAATGAGCAGTTCTTC.

V and J are TRBV18 and TRBJ2-1; weak D call: TRBD2 (5 bases). CDR3 length: 15 residues. Germline CDR1 reads KGHSH; CDR2 reads LQKENI. Deletions cut 2 bases from V and 0 bases from J, with 8 bases between. CDR3 amino acids: CASSPSGYSYNEQFF. The CDR3 nucleotides read TGTGCCAGCTCACCATCGGGGTACTCCTACAATGAGCAGTTCTTC.

The chain uses TRBV19 and TRBJ2-2; the D gene is possibly TRBD2 (6 bases). V lost 7 bases to trimming and J lost 0 bases, with 18 bases between them. Germline loops: CDR1 LNHDA, CDR2 SQIVND (reference sequence). This CDR3 is built from 17 residues. The CDR3, as DNA: TGTGCCAGTAATCTAGCGACCTACGAATCGAACACCGGGGAGCTGTTTTTT. This sequence encodes CASNLATYESNTGELFF.

CDR3 residues: CASSLGLAGGKYF. CDR3 in DNA: TGTGCCAGCAGTTTGGGTTTAGCGGGGGGGAAGTACTTC. The chain combines TRBV28 with TRBJ2-7; 11 bases map to TRBD2. From germline, CDR1 is MDHEN and CDR2 SYDVKM. Unmatched junction bases numbered 6, after V lost 3 bases and J lost 11 bases. The CDR3 contains 13 residues.

The chain joins TRBV13 to TRBJ2-7, with 10 bases lining up with TRBD2. This CDR3 is 18 amino acids long. The germline V gene has CDR1 PRHDT and CDR2 FYEKMQ (reference sequence). The J segment lost 3 bases and the V segment lost 4 bases, leaving 15 bases of the junction unmatched. In DNA form, the CDR3 reads TGTGCCAGCAGCTGGGGGGGGACTAGCGTAGGGAGCGTCTACGAGCAGTACTTC. Translating gives CASSWGGTSVGSVYEQYF.

Only one count was recorded for this clone. The chain joins TRBV18 to TRBJ1-2; 7 nucleotides agree with TRBD1. Germline assignment: CDR1 KGHSH and CDR2 LQKENI. The CDR3 extends over 15 amino acids. The junction had 8 bases not matched to a gene; V was cut back by 3 bases and J by 4 bases. The CDR3: CASSPDRLAIYGYTF. The CDR3 nucleotides read TGTGCCAGCTCACCGGACAGGTTAGCCATCTATGGCTACACCTTC.

The chain has TRBV6-1 and TRBJ2-1; TRBD2 agrees at 11 bases. The germline V gene encodes CDR1 MNHNS and CDR2 SASEGT. V shed 2 bases, J shed 3 bases, and the junction held 12 bases outside the gene matches. This CDR3 is 19 amino acids long. CDR3 bases: TGTGCCAGCAGTGAATACGGGGAAACTAGCGGGAGTTTCTACAATGAGCAGTTCTTC. It translates to CASSEYGETSGSFYNEQFF.

This sequence joins TRBV2 and TRBJ1-2; 11 bases fit TRBD1. With 5 bases clipped from V and 5 bases from J, the junction kept 4 bases outside the gene matches. The V gene's germline CDR1 is SNHLY and CDR2 FYNNEI. This CDR3 has 14 amino acids. CDR3: CASSPGTGGYGYTF. The CDR3 DNA is TGTGCCAGCAGTCCCGGGACAGGGGGTTATGGCTACACCTTC.

This chain connects TRBV2 to TRBJ2-1; 15 bases align to TRBD2. This CDR3 is 17 amino acids long. Per the germline V gene, CDR1 is SNHLY and CDR2 is FYNNEI. Trimming at V came to 8 bases and at J to 4 bases, leaving 9 bases not matched to a gene. CDR3: CASLGGTSGGTYNEQFF. The CDR3 DNA sequence: TGTGCCAGCCTCGGAGGGACTAGCGGGGGGACTTACAATGAGCAGTTCTTC.

The chain has TRBV20-1 and TRBJ2-5; D is perhaps TRBD2 (6 bases). Germline V lookup: CDR1 DFQATT, CDR2 SNEGSKA (reference sequence). V was shortened by 6 bases and J by 8 bases, with 13 bases between the two germline ends. This CDR3 has 11 residues. The CDR3 DNA reads as TGCAGTGCCGGGACTCAAGGAACCCAGTACTTC. Translating gives CSAGTQGTQYF.

The chain employs TRBV7-9 and TRBJ2-3; D possibly corresponds to TRBD1 (6 bases). CDR1 and CDR2 from the germline V gene are SEHNR and FQNEAQ (reference sequence). The CDR3 contains 13 residues. V was cut by 3 bases and J by 6 bases, with 10 bases left in between. The CDR3 nucleotides read TGTGCCAGCAGCTTTCTCACAGGGGATACGCAGTATTTT. It encodes CASSFLTGDTQYF.